The TCR beta chain described here comes from a study of Ad26.COV2.S vaccination and SARS-CoV-2 variants. Points on this clone: Antigen specificity is unknown.

The CDR3 loop spans 13 amino acids. Germline V gene sequence: CDR1 LNHDA, CDR2 SQIVND (reference sequence). The ends were cut back, 2 bases at V and 6 bases at J, with 10 bases in the middle. Clones were read by immunoSEQ multiplex PCR, and TCRdb kept only the in-frame ones, dropping some. The sample includes 300,000 to 350,000 clones, around 89% seen only once; the top ten take around 5%. Treatment given: about 20 received Ad26.COV2.S at low or high dose, single or two shots; about 5 received placebo; per-sample allocation not given. Day 63 following the first vaccine or placebo injection was when the samples were taken. Its platform was an Ad26 vector, and its expressed antigen was Wuhan-strain SARS-CoV-2 spike. Findings of the study overall: While placebo recipients had lower spike-specific TCR breadth, vaccine recipients had more.

The clonotype was recovered from a person aged 18-60 years who received the Ad26.COV2.S COVID-19 vaccine or a placebo. Sequences were derived from peripheral blood, sampled in a trial of Ad26.COV2.S vaccine versus placebo. The chain couples TRBV19 to TRBJ1-2; no reliable D call. The CDR3 here is CASSIRGGDGYTF. The CDR3 bases are TGTGCCAGTAGTATACGGGGTGGTGATGGCTACACCTTC.